These T cell receptor beta chains were read from a single sample in a study of blood T cell repertoires in COVID-19. Profiled with immunoSEQ multiplex PCR; TCRdb holds only in-frame clones, not every one. The repertoire holds 110,000 or so clones, with 65% to 80% as singletons. Material: peripheral blood. The receptor set was obtained from a man over 45 with acute or convalescent COVID-19. The CDR3 runs from the conserved cysteine through the conserved F or W. A D gene is named only where the DNA matches it firmly. Some rows mark clone size as missing; the rest say once, few, many or name a class of expanded clone.

NA TRBD1 TRBJ2-3 TRBV12-3/TRBV12-4 TGTGCCAGCAGTTTTCCGGGACAGGCGCAGTATTTT CASSFPGQAQYF
few TRBD1 TRBJ2-1 TRBV7-9 TGTGCCAGCAGCTCCCGGGACAGGGGGCAGTTCTTC CASSSRDRGQFF
NA NA TRBJ1-6 TRBV7-3 TGTGCCAGCAGCCCAGAGGGACTGCTGGTGCCCCTCCACTTT CASSPEGLLVPLHF
NA NA TRBJ1-5 TRBV18 TGTGCCAGCTCACCACGAACGGTACAGCCCCAGCATTTT CASSPRTVQPQHF
NA TRBD2 TRBJ2-1 TRBV6-6 TGTGCCAGCAGCTTACTAGCGGGAGGAAATTATGAGCAGTTCTTC CASSLLAGGNYEQFF
NA NA TRBJ2-7 TRBV4-2 TGTGCCAGCAGCCAAGATCCTAGTTCCGCCTACGAGCAGTACTTC CASSQDPSSAYEQYF
NA TRBD1 TRBJ2-1 TRBV18 TGTGCCAGCTCACGCGACAGGGGTGAGCAGTTCTTC CASSRDRGEQFF
NA TRBD1 TRBJ2-7 TRBV19 TGTGCCAGTAGTATAGTCTGGGACAGCTCATCCTACGAGCAGTACTTC CASSIVWDSSSYEQYF
NA NA TRBJ2-5 TRBV16 TGTGCCAGCAGCCAATCGAGTGAGCAAGAGACCCAGTACTTC CASSQSSEQETQYF
few TRBD1 TRBJ1-6 TRBV3-1/TRBV3-2 TGTGCCAGCAGCCTGGGACAGGCCCTTTCACCCCTCCACTTT CASSLGQALSPLHF
NA NA TRBJ1-4 TRBV5-5 TGTGCCAGCAGCTTGGCTGTCTCCGCGGGTGAAAAACTGTTTTTT CASSLAVSAGEKLFF
once NA TRBJ1-1 TRBV18 TGTGCCAGCTCACCTTACAGGGTAGAGGCTTTCTTT CASSPYRVEAFF
NA NA TRBJ1-1 TRBV25-1 TGTGCCAGCAGTGCCCGGGAGTGGACTGAAGCTTTCTTT CASSAREWTEAFF
NA TRBD1 TRBJ1-2 TRBV19 TGTGCCAGTAGTGCACTCCGGGACAGGGGCTATGGCTACACCTTC CASSALRDRGYGYTF
NA TRBD2 TRBJ2-7 TRBV7-8 TGTGCCAGCAGCTTAGCGCAACTAGCGGGGGGCTACGAGCAGTACTTC CASSLAQLAGGYEQYF
NA NA TRBJ1-5 TRBV13 TGTGCCAGCAGCCCCGGGCTGGGGGAGGAACAGCCCCAGCATTTT CASSPGLGEEQPQHF
NA NA TRBJ1-6 TRBV9 TGTGCCCGCAGGGGAGGGGGGGTCTCTGATAATTCACCCCTCCACTTT CARRGGGVSDNSPLHF
NA NA TRBJ2-3 TRBV5-1 TGCGCCAGCAGAGCAGACTCCGCAGATACGCAGTATTTT CASRADSADTQYF
NA NA TRBJ1-1 TRBV7-9 TGTGCCAGCAGCCTCCGACAGCTTGAAGCTTTCTTT CASSLRQLEAFF
once TRBD2 TRBJ2-2 TRBV5-1 TGCGCCAGCAGCTTCTTGGGAGGGCGGAGCACCGGGGAGCTGTTTTTT CASSFLGGRSTGELFF
NA TRBD2 TRBJ2-7 TRBV18 TGTGCCAGCTCACGACTAGCGGGGGGCCCCTACGAGCAGTACTTC CASSRLAGGPYEQYF
NA NA TRBJ1-5 TRBV2 TGTGCCAGCAAACGGGGTGTGAGCAATCAGCCCCAGCATTTT CASKRGVSNQPQHF
NA TRBD2 TRBJ2-1 TRBV5-6 TGTGCCAGCAGCTTGGTCGCTAGCGGGAGATACAATGAGCAGTTCTTC CASSLVASGRYNEQFF
NA NA TRBJ2-1 TRBV7-9 TGTGCCAGCTTGGGAGGCCCGGAGCAGTTCTTC CASLGGPEQFF
NA NA TRBJ1-1 TRBV5-1 TGCGCCAGCAGCTTGGGGCCAGGGACTGATGAAGCTTTCTTT CASSLGPGTDEAFF
few TRBD1 TRBJ2-7 TRBV29-1 TGCAGCGTTGTTGGGCAGGGGGCACACGGCGAGCAGTACTTC CSVVGQGAHGEQYF
NA NA TRBJ1-6 TRBV7-9 TGTGCCAGCAGCTTAGATCCAGGGTGGAATTCACCCCTCCACTTT CASSLDPGWNSPLHF
NA NA TRBJ1-3 TRBV2 TGTGCCAGCAACGAGGCAGGGGACCTACGCTTCTCTGGAAACACCATATATTTT CASNEAGDLRFSGNTIYF
NA NA TRBJ1-1 TRBV10-1 TGCGCCAGCAGTGAGTCGACGGACAGACCCTCTGAAGCTTTCTTT CASSESTDRPSEAFF
NA TRBD1 TRBJ1-1 TRBV3-1/TRBV3-2 TGTGCCAGCAGACATAAGGACAGGGAGACTGAAGCTTTCTTT CASRHKDRETEAFF
NA NA TRBJ2-5 TRBV7-6 TGTGCCAGCAGCTTAAGCGGAGGGAATCAAGAGACCCAGTACTTC CASSLSGGNQETQYF
once TRBD2 TRBJ2-7 TRBV4-1 TGCGCCAGCAGCCCCCTAACTAGCGGGAGTACCCACGAGCAGTACTTC CASSPLTSGSTHEQYF